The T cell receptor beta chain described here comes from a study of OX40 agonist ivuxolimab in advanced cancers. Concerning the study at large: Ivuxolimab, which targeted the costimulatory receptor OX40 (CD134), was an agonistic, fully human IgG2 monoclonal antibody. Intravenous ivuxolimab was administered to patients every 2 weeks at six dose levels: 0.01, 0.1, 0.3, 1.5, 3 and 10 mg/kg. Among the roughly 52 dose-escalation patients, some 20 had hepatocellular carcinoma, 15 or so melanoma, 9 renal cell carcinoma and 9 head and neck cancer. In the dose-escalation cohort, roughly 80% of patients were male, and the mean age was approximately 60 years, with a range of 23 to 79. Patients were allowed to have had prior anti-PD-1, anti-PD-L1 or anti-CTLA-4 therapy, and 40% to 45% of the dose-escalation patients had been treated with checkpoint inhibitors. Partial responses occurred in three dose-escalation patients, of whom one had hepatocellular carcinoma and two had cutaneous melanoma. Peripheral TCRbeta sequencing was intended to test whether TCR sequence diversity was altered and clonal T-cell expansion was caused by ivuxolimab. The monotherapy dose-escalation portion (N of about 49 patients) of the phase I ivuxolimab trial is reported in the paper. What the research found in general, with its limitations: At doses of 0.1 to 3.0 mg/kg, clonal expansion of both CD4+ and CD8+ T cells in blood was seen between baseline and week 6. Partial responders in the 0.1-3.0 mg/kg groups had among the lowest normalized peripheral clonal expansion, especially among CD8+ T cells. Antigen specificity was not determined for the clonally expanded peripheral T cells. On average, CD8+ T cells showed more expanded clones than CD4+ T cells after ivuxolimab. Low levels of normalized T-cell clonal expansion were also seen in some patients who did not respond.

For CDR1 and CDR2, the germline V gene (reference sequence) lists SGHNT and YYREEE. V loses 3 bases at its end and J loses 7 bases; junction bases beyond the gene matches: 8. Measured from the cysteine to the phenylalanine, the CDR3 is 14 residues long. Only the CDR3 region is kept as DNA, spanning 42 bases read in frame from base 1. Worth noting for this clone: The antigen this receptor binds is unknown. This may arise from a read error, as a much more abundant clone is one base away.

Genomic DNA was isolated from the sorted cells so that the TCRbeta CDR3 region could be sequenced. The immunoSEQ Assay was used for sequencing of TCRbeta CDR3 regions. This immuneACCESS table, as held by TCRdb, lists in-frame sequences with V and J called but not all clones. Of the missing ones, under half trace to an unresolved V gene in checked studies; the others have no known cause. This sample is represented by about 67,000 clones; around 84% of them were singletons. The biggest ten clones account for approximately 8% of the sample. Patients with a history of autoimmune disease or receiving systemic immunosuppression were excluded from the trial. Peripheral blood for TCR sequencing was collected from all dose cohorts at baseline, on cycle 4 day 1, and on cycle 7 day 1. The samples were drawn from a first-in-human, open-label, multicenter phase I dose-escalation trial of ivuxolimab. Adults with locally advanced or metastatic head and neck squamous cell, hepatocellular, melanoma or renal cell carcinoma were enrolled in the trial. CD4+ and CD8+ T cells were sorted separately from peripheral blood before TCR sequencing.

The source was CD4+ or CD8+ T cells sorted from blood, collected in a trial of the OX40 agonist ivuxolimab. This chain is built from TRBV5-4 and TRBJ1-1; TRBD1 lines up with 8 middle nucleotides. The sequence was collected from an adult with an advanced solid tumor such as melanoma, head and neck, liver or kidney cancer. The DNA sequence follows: TGTGCCAGCAGCTCCACCCTCGGACAGGGTGAAGCTTTCTTT. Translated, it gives CASSSTLGQGEAFF.